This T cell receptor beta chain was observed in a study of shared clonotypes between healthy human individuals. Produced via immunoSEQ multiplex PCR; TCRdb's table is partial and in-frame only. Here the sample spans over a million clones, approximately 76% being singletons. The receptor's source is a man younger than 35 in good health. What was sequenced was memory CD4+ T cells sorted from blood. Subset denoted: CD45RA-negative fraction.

The CDR3 DNA sequence: TGTGCCAGCAGCCCCTACCCCAGCTCTGGGGCCAACGTCCTGACTTTC. It yields the protein CASSPYPSSGANVLTF. The V call is TRBV7-3, the J call TRBJ2-6; D ambiguous. The germline V and J ends were trimmed by 5 bases and 0 bases, with 11 bases remaining between them. The CDR3 consists of 16 residues. Germline lookup yields CDR1 SGHTA and CDR2 FQGTGA.